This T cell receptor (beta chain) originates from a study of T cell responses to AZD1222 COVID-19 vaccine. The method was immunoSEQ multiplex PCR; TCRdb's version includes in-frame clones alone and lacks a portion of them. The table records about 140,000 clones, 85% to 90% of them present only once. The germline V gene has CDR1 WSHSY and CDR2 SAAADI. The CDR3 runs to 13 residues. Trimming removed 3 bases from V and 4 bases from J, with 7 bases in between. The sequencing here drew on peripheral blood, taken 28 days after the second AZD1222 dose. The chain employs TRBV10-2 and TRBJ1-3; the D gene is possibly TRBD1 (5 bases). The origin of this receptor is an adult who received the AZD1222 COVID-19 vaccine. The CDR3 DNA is TGCGCCAGCAGTGACTGGACAGGAAACACCATATATTTT. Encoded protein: CASSDWTGNTIYF.